This TCR beta chain appears in the sequencing data of a study of T cells in localized non-small cell lung cancer. In its sample, this clone was seen a few times. Its antigen is unknown. TCRdb's table, derived via immunoSEQ multiplex PCR, lists solely in-frame clones and lacks some. The table includes some 30,000 clones, roughly nine tenths detected once. The CDR3 is 15 amino acids. Broader study findings: Only one tumor region was sequenced, so heterogeneity remains possible. Adjacent uninvolved lung had the highest clonality, suggesting focused antigen responses. Adjacent lung had a median approximately 50 of the 100 largest tumor clones. Those with higher blood T cell density had longer overall survival.

The V call is TRBV21-1, the J call TRBJ1-2; the table names TRBD1, a call not compared with the DNA. TRBV21-1 is a documented pseudogene. The specimen was peripheral blood, collected before any cancer treatment. This receptor was identified in a female donor aged 60 or older with stage I lung adenocarcinoma. The CDR3 DNA reads TGTGCCAGCAGCGATTACAGGGGGCGCCGCTATGGCTACACCTTC. Its protein is CASSDYRGRRYGYTF.